What follows are 11 T cell receptor beta chains derived from one specimen sequenced in a study of T cell responses to AZD1222 COVID-19 vaccine. Measured with immunoSEQ multiplex PCR; TCRdb has only the in-frame clones, and not every one. Of 120,000 or so clones listed, approximately 92% are singletons. The source material was peripheral blood, sampled 28 days after the second AZD1222 dose. The receptors were gathered from an adult who received the AZD1222 COVID-19 vaccine.

This clone was recorded once. J is TRBJ2-7 and V is TRBV28, with 10 bases aligning to TRBD2. CDR1 and CDR2 from the germline V gene are MDHEN and SYDVKM. The CDR3 runs to 18 residues. V shed 4 bases, J shed 6 bases, and the junction held 18 bases outside the gene matches. CDR3 bases: TGTGCCAGCAGTTCTCAGTCCCCCAGGACTAGCGGAGCCGCCGAGCAGTACTTC. Translation: CASSSQSPRTSGAAEQYF.

The chain has TRBV29-1 and TRBJ1-1, with D unclear. V lost 3 bases, J lost 1 base, and 3 bases lay in between. The CDR3 has 11 amino acids. Germline assignment: CDR1 SQVTM and CDR2 ANQGSEA. The CDR3: CSVDRNTEAFF. CDR3 in DNA: TGCAGCGTTGACAGGAACACTGAAGCTTTCTTT.

In its sample, this clone was seen once. The chain uses TRBV25-1 and TRBJ2-1; 12 bases align to TRBD2. The germline V gene encodes CDR1 MGHDK and CDR2 SYGVNS. V gave up 6 bases and J gave up 10 bases; unmatched junction bases: 10. The CDR3 contains 15 residues. In DNA, the CDR3 is TGTGCCAGCAGCGCCTCTAGCGGGGGGGGGTCAGAGCAGTTCTTC. It translates to CASSASSGGGSEQFF. Based on the CDR3 plus reference TRBV25-1 and TRBJ2-1, the full variable domain is EADIYQTPRYLVIGTGKKITLECSQTMGHDKMYWYQQDPGMELHLIHYSYGVNSTEKGDLSSESTVSRIRTEHFPLTLESARPSHTSQYLCASSASSGGGSEQFFGPGTRLTVL.

This sequence joins TRBV28 and TRBJ2-1; 11 nucleotides align to TRBD2. Germline CDR1 is MDHEN and CDR2 is SYDVKM. V lost 5 bases, J lost 3 bases, and 6 bases stayed unmatched. CDR3 length: 16 amino acids. Written as DNA, the CDR3 is TGTGCCAGCAGTCCGCGGACTAGCGGGCTCTACAATGAGCAGTTCTTC. It translates to CASSPRTSGLYNEQFF.

CDR3 sequence: CASSQGQGFGEKLFF. The CDR3 DNA is TGTGCCAGCAGCCAAGGACAGGGGTTTGGTGAAAAACTGTTTTTT. The chain carries TRBV14 and TRBJ1-4; 8 positions match TRBD1. V shed 1 base and J 7 bases; nucleotides not matched to a gene: 5. Germline loops: CDR1 SGHDN, CDR2 FVKESK. The CDR3 covers 15 residues.

In regard to this clone: Germline and junction disagree at one end, which may indicate a read error. V gene TRBV3-1 (or the pseudogene TRBV3-2) combines with J gene TRBJ2-1; a possible D gene is TRBD2 (5 bases). The CDR3 loop spans 15 amino acids. The germline V gene has CDR1 LGHDT and CDR2 YNNKEL (reference sequence). CDR3 in DNA: TGTGCCGGCAGCCGGTCCCAGCGGTACTACAATGAGCAGTTCTTC. Protein: CAGSRSQRYYNEQFF.

The V call is TRBV7-2, the J call TRBJ2-5; unclear D gene. From germline, CDR1 is SGHTA and CDR2 FQGNSA. The CDR3 consists of 13 residues. V was pared by 2 bases and J by 3 bases, with 7 bases between. The CDR3 DNA is TGTGCCAGCAGCTTAAGTTTGGAAGAGACCCAGTACTTC. Its translation: CASSLSLEETQYF.

This chain uses TRBV6-5 with TRBJ2-7, with a possible D match to TRBD2 (5 bases). The CDR3 loop spans 12 amino acids. V was trimmed by 4 bases and J by 6 bases, leaving 10 bases between them. CDR1 and CDR2 (germline): MNHEY, SVGAGI. Here the CDR3 DNA reads TGTGCCAGCAGTTCTCGACTACGCGAGCAGTACTTC. Encoded protein: CASSSRLREQYF.

The chain uses TRBV5-1 and TRBJ1-2, with a tentative D call TRBD1 (5 bases). V lost 4 bases to trimming and J lost 8 bases, with 15 bases between them. CDR3 length equals 13 residues. Per the germline V gene, CDR1 is SGHRS and CDR2 is YFSETQ. Here the CDR3 reads CASSAGRGEGYTF. The CDR3 bases are TGCGCCAGCAGCGCGGGAAGGGGAGAAGGCTACACCTTC.

The chain combines TRBV6-2 or TRBV6-3 with TRBJ1-2; D ambiguous. With 5 bases removed from V and 8 bases from J, the gap between germline ends came to 15 bases. The CDR3 is 13 residues long. Germline V gene data show CDR1 as MNHEY and CDR2 as SVGEGT. CDR3 protein: CASSNRRPYGYTF. The CDR3 region has the DNA TGTGCCAGCAGTAACCGACGGCCCTACGGCTACACCTTC.

V and J are TRBV7-8 and TRBJ1-5; D is undetermined. V shed 5 bases and J shed 9 bases, with 11 bases lying between them. The CDR3 has 12 residues. Germline values: CDR1 SGHVS, CDR2 FQNEAQ. Here the CDR3 DNA reads TGTGCCAGCAGCCCATCGGGTTGGCCCCAGCATTTT. It yields the protein CASSPSGWPQHF.